Listed below are T cell receptor beta chains from one sample, sequenced in a study of identical twins. TCRdb reprocessed the 5' RACE reads with MiXCR, giving one entry per CDR3 protein. The sample shows 300,000 to 350,000 distinct CDR3 sequences, around an eighth of them seen only once. These data are also associated with another study on yellow fever vaccine responses in identical twins.

Specimen: CD8+ T cells sorted from blood. The receptor set was obtained from a woman between 18 and 29 years old in good health. The CDR3 runs from the conserved cysteine through the conserved F or W. The D gene is left open where the match is weak. Size values are once, few and many counts, or a class for expanded clones, and some rows have none.

j_call d_call clone_size v_call cdr3_nt cdr3_aa
TRBJ1-1 . . TRBV10-3 TGTGCCATCAGTGAGGAGACTTTGCGAGAAGCTTTCTTT CAISEETLREAFF
TRBJ2-7 . few TRBV7-6 TGTGCCAGCAGCTTAGGGACTAAGGGCGAGCAGTACTTC CASSLGTKGEQYF
TRBJ2-4 TRBD2 . TRBV6-1 TGTGCCAGCAGTGAAACCCTAGCGGGGGGGCGTCCGATCAAAAACATTCAGTACTTC CASSETLAGGRPIKNIQYF
TRBJ2-1 . . TRBV7-8 TGTGCCAGCAGCCCAAGCTACTCCCGGGATGAGCAGTTCTTC CASSPSYSRDEQFF
TRBJ1-2 . . TRBV5-1 TGCGCCAGCAGCCCGGAGGGTGGGAGTATCGACTATGGCTACACCTTC CASSPEGGSIDYGYTF
TRBJ2-1 TRBD2 . TRBV20-1 TGCAGTGCTAGAGATTCCCTCCTAGCGGTAAATTGGAATGAGCAGTTCTTC CSARDSLLAVNWNEQFF
TRBJ2-4 TRBD2 many TRBV7-9 TGTGCCAGCAGCCACCCGAGTGGGGGGGAAAACATTCAGTACTTC CASSHPSGGENIQYF
TRBJ2-3 TRBD1 many TRBV4-1 TGCGCCAGCAGCTCCCGTTGGGGACAGGGCGAAGATACGCAGTATTTT CASSSRWGQGEDTQYF
TRBJ1-4 . few TRBV20-1 TGCAGTGCTGATTTCCGGGACTTAACTTTTTTT CSADFRDLTFF
TRBJ2-3 TRBD2 . TRBV13 TGTGCCAGCAGCTTACAGACTAGCGGCACAGATACGCAGTATTTT CASSLQTSGTDTQYF
TRBJ2-2 TRBD2 . TRBV9 TGTGCCAGCAGCGAAAGCGGGATACCCGGGGAGCTGTTTTTT CASSESGIPGELFF
TRBJ2-3 . many TRBV7-7 TGTGCCAGCAGCCCCGGCCTCAGCACAGATACGCAGTATTTT CASSPGLSTDTQYF
TRBJ1-2 . few TRBV7-6 TGTGCCAGCGGAGGGGAGGGGGGGCCGGACTATGGCTACACCTTC CASGGEGGPDYGYTF
TRBJ1-2 . . TRBV6-5 TGTGCCAGCGCCTCAGGGGAAGGCTACACCTTC CASASGEGYTF
TRBJ2-3 . . TRBV6-2/TRBV6-3 TGTGCCAGCACTCTACAGGGACTGAGGACAGATACGCAGTATTTT CASTLQGLRTDTQYF
TRBJ2-1 . few TRBV4-1 TGCGCCAGCAGCCCCAACCAGGGATCCTACAATGAGCAGTTCTTC CASSPNQGSYNEQFF
TRBJ2-3 TRBD1 many TRBV12-3/TRBV12-4 TGTGCCAGCAGTCTGGGGACAGCCGTCACAGATACGCAGTATTTT CASSLGTAVTDTQYF
TRBJ2-7 . . TRBV25-1 TGTGCCAGCAGTTCCGGCTACTACTACGAGCATTACTTC CASSSGYYYEHYF
TRBJ2-6 . . TRBV9 TGTGCCAGCAGCGTAGCTACTCTATCTGGGGCCAACGTCCTGACTTTC CASSVATLSGANVLTF
TRBJ1-6 . . TRBV4-2 TGTGCCAGCAGCCAAGATAGGGCCGGTACACCCCTCCACTTT CASSQDRAGTPLHF
TRBJ2-1 . . TRBV20-1 TGCAGTGCCCCGGCAGGGGGGCCGGTGCCCTACAATGAGCAGTTCTTC CSAPAGGPVPYNEQFF
TRBJ2-1 . few TRBV2 TGTGCCACCCTAGATTCTGGGAATGAGCAGTTCTTC CATLDSGNEQFF
TRBJ1-2 TRBD1 few TRBV6-2/TRBV6-3 TGTGCCAGCAGTGCCGAGTGGACAGGGTCTGGCTACACCTTC CASSAEWTGSGYTF
TRBJ1-2 . . TRBV14 TGTGCCAGCAGCCAAGATGGGCAGGGGTTTGCTGGCTACACCTTC CASSQDGQGFAGYTF
TRBJ2-3 . many TRBV12-3/TRBV12-4 TGTGCCAGCAGTTTAGAGAACCCGAGGGTCACAGATACGCAGTATTTT CASSLENPRVTDTQYF
TRBJ1-2 TRBD1 . TRBV20-1 TGCAGTGCTAGCCCAATACAGGGGGAAAGCTATGGCTACACCTTC CSASPIQGESYGYTF
TRBJ2-1 . . TRBV18 TGTGCCAGCTCACCACGACGGGAGTCGGGGAATGAGCAGTTCTTC CASSPRRESGNEQFF
TRBJ1-6 . . TRBV11-2 TGTGCCAGCAGCGAGGACAGCCCTAGTGACCCCCTCCACTTT CASSEDSPSDPLHF
TRBJ2-3 . few TRBV28 TGTGCCACTCTACCCGGCACAGATACGCAGTATTTT CATLPGTDTQYF
TRBJ2-7 . few TRBV3-1 TGTGCCAGCAGCCAAGATGACTACAACTACGAGCAGTACTTC CASSQDDYNYEQYF
TRBJ2-1 . few TRBV7-9 TGTGCCAGCAGCTTAGGGGAGACAGGACGCTCCTACAATGAGCAGTTCTTC CASSLGETGRSYNEQFF
TRBJ1-1 TRBD1 many TRBV4-1 TGCGCCAGCAGCCAAAGGGGGCCCTATGAAGCTTTCTTT CASSQRGPYEAFF
TRBJ1-1 TRBD1 many TRBV29-1 TGCAGCGAGACGCCAAACTACCACAGGGGGAACACTGAAGCTTTCTTT CSETPNYHRGNTEAFF
TRBJ2-1 . few TRBV28 TGTGCCAGCAGTCCCCCGACGACCGGGTGGGACGAGCAGTTCTTC CASSPPTTGWDEQFF
TRBJ2-5 . few TRBV6-5 TGTGCCAGCAGTTACGACGGGGGGCTAGAGACCCAGTACTTC CASSYDGGLETQYF
TRBJ2-7 . few TRBV7-9 TGTGCCAGCAGCCACGGACTTGCACCCTACGAGCAGTACTTC CASSHGLAPYEQYF
TRBJ2-5 . . TRBV24-1 TGTGCCACCAGCCCCCCCAGTCAAGAGACCCAGTACTTC CATSPPSQETQYF
TRBJ2-2 . few TRBV20-1 TGCAGTGCCCCGTTTGGCGGGGAGCTGTTTTTT CSAPFGGELFF